This T cell receptor beta chain was observed in a study of long-term antiretroviral therapy in people with HIV. The wider study: The 2015 recommendation for immediate ART came about a decade after the earliest samples.

It was version v3.0 of the immunoSEQ assay that was run at survey level. This table comes from immunoSEQ multiplex PCR, and its TCRdb copy is limited to in-frame clones, with some not included. Of some 43,000 clones listed, approximately 86% are singletons. The CDR3 length is 15 residues. Per germline, CDR1 SGHRS and CDR2 YFSETQ. V was clipped by 0 bases and J by 2 bases; unmatched bases: 4. At least two post-ART and at least one pre-ART PBMC sample were available for each donor. The samples comprised about 0.95-11 million cryopreserved PBMC ahead of DNA extraction. The V call is TRBV5-1, the J call TRBJ2-5, with TRBD2 matching over 7 bases. This clonotype was obtained from a woman between 45 and 65 years old with HIV. The specimen comprised unsorted PBMCs, sampled 0.1 years before starting antiretroviral therapy. The CDR3 region is CASSLGGGGQETQYF. CDR3 nucleotides: TGCGCCAGCAGCTTGGGTGGGGGGGGTCAAGAGACCCAGTACTTC.